This T cell receptor (beta chain) was found in a study of blood T cell repertoires in COVID-19. At the level of the study: Whether acute or convalescent, the COVID-19 samples came from the United States, Italy and Spain. PBMCs, B-cell-depleted T cells, or T cells provided the cDNA or gDNA that made up the material.

Original methodology: Using reference gene primer amplification, nucleated cell counts were estimated. Sequencing used immunoSEQ multiplex PCR; TCRdb keeps in-frame clones, though not all of them. For V, J and clone size, that table is used; D and trimming come from the DNA. The data contain approximately 250,000 clones, more than 65% of them singletons. This clone is a singleton in its sample. Germline CDR1 is MNHEY and CDR2 is SMNVEV (reference sequence). J was trimmed by 7 bases and V by 5 bases; bases with no gene match: 4. The CDR3 spans 13 residues. The chain couples TRBV27 to TRBJ2-1, with 8 bases identical to TRBD2. Sequenced input: peripheral blood. The TCR was taken from a middle-aged woman who had recovered from COVID-19. The CDR3 region is CASSKRGYNEQFF. The CDR3, as DNA: TGTGCCAGCAGTAAGCGGGGGTATAATGAGCAGTTCTTC.